This T cell receptor (beta chain) was sequenced for a study of T cell responses to AZD1222 COVID-19 vaccine. The repertoire was sequenced with immunoSEQ multiplex PCR; TCRdb's copy has only in-frame clones and lacks some. In the table there are 160,000 or so clones, roughly 86% of which are singletons. The CDR3 contains 16 residues. Trimming removed 5 bases from V and 3 bases from J; junction bases left unmatched: 11. From germline, CDR1 is PRHDT and CDR2 FYEKMQ (reference sequence). The chain uses TRBV13 and TRBJ1-2; the match to TRBD1 covers 8 bases. The source material was peripheral blood, sampled on day 0 of AZD1222 vaccination. The sequence came from an adult in good health. CDR3 loop: CASSEESDREDYGYTF. CDR3 bases: TGTGCCAGCAGCGAAGAATCGGACAGGGAGGACTATGGCTACACCTTC.